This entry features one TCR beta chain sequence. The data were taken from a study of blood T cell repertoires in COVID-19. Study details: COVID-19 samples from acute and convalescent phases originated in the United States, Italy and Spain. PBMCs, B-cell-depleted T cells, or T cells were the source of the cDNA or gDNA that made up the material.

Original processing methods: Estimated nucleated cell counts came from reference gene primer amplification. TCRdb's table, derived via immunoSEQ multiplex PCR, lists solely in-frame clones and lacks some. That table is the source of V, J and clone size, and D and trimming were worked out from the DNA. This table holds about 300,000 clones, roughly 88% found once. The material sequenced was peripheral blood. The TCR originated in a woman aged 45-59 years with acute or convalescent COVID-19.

In DNA form, the CDR3 reads TGTGCCAGCAGTGACGGGCAGGGGAAAAACATTCAGTACTTC. Residues: CASSDGQGKNIQYF. The rearrangement links TRBV2 to TRBJ2-4; D may be TRBD1 (6 bases). V lost 3 bases and J 4 bases, leaving 10 bases between the germline ends. The CDR3 consists of 14 residues. The germline V gene has CDR1 SNHLY and CDR2 FYNNEI.